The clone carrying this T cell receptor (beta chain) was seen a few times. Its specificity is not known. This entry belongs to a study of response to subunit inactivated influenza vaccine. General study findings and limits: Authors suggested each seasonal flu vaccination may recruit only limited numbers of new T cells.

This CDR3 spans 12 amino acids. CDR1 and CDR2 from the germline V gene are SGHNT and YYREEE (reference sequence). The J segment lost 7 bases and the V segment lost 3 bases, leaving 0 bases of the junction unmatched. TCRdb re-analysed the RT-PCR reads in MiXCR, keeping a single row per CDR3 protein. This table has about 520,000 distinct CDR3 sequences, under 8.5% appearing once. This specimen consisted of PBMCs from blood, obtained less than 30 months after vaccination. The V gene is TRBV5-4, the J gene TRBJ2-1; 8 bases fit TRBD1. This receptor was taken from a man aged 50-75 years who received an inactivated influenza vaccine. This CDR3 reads CASSWTGNEQFF. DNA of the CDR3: TGTGCCAGCAGCTGGACAGGGAATGAGCAGTTCTTC.